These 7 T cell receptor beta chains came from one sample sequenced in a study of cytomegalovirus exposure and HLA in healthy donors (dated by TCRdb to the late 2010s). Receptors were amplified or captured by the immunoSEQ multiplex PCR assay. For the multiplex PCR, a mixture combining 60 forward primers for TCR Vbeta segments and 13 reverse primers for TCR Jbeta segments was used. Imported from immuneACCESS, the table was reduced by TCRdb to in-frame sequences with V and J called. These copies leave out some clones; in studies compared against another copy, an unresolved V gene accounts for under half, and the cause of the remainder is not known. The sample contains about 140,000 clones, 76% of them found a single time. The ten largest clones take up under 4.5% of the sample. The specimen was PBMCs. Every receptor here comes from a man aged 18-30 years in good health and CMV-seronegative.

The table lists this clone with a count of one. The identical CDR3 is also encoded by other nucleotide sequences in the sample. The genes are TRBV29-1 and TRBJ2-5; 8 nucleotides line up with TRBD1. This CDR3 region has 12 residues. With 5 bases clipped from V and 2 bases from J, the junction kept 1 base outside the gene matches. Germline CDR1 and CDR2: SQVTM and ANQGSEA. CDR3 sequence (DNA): TGCAGCGTTAGACAGGGGCAAGAGACCCAGTACTTC. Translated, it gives CSVRQGQETQYF. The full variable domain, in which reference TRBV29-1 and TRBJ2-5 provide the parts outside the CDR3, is SAVISQKPSRDICQRGTSLTIQCQVDSQVTMMFWYRQQPGQSLTLIATANQGSEATYESGFVIDKFPISRPNLTFSTLTVSNMSPEDSSIYLCSVRQGQETQYFGPGTRLLVL.

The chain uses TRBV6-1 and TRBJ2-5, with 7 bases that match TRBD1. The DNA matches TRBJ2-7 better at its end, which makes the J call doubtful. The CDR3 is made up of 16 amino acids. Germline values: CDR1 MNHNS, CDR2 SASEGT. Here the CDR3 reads CASSAGLDRVLYEQYF. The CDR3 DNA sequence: TGTGCCAGCAGTGCGGGCTTAGACAGGGTCCTGTACGAGCAGTACTTC.

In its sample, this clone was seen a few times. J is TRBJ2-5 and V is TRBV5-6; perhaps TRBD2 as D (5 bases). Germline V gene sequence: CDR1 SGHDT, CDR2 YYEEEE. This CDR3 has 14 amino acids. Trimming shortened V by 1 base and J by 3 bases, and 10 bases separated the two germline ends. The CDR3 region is CASSLHSREETQYF. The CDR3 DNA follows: TGTGCCAGCAGCTTGCATTCGAGGGAAGAGACCCAGTACTTC.

CDR3 sequence: CASSKRGGGRNIQYF. CDR3 sequence (DNA): TGTGCCAGCAGCAAAAGGGGCGGGGGGCGAAACATTCAGTACTTC. The chain joins TRBV21-1 to TRBJ2-4; the DNA was not compared with TRBD2, the D call given in the table. TRBV21-1 is deemed a pseudogene. CDR3 length equals 15 residues.

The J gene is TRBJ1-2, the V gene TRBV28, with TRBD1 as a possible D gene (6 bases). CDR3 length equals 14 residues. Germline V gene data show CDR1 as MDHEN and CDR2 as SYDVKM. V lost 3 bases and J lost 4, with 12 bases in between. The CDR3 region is CASSLRTESYGYTF. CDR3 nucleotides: TGTGCCAGCAGTTTGAGGACAGAGTCCTATGGCTACACCTTC.

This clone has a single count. CDR3 region: CASSRGGETDTQYF. As DNA, the CDR3 is TGCGCCAGCAGCAGGGGGGGGGAGACAGATACGCAGTATTTT. The chain combines TRBV5-1 with TRBJ2-3; D may be TRBD2 (7 bases). Germline V lookup: CDR1 SGHRS, CDR2 YFSETQ. V was cut by 4 bases and J by 3 bases, with 12 bases left in between. This CDR3 has 14 residues.

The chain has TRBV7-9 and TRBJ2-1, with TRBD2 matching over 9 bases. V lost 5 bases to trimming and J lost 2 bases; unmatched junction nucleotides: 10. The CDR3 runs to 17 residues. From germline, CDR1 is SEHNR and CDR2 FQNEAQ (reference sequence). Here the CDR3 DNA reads TGTGCCAGCAGCCTTCCAGTAGCGGGAGAGGCCTACAATGAGCAGTTCTTC. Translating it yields CASSLPVAGEAYNEQFF.